One sample yielded the 23 T cell receptor beta chains listed below, sequenced in a study of PD-1 blockade in classical Hodgkin lymphoma (dated by TCRdb to the early 2020s). Read against the paper, the sample's time point label means: cycle 4 day 1 (C4D1), after 6 weeks of nivolumab. Relapse after autologous stem cell transplantation had occurred in all trial patients, and cohorts A, B and C were distinguished by prior brentuximab vedotin exposure. The library relied on the immunoSEQ multiplex PCR assay. Imported from immuneACCESS, the table was reduced by TCRdb to in-frame sequences with V and J called. These copies leave out some clones; in studies compared against another copy, an unresolved V gene accounts for under half, and the cause of the remainder is not known. The sample profile shows 90,000 to 100,000 clones; around 80% of them were found once. Less than 10% of the sample rests with the top ten.

Specimen: peripheral blood mononuclear cells (PBMCs), collected before the fourth cycle of nivolumab. Every receptor here comes from a human donor with classical Hodgkin lymphoma.

This clone was observed a single time. This chain links TRBV5-1 with TRBJ2-2, with 7 bases that match TRBD1. This CDR3 spans 17 amino acids. Germline loops: CDR1 SGHRS, CDR2 YFSETQ. J lost 4 bases, V lost 1 base, and 10 bases had no gene match. CDR3 coding DNA: TGCGCCAGCAGCTTGCGCCTTAGGACAGGTCCCACCGGGGAGCTGTTTTTT. Translation gives CASSLRLRTGPTGELFF.

The chain uses TRBV28 and TRBJ1-2; perhaps TRBD1 as D (6 bases). The V and J ends lost 7 bases and 1 base respectively, with 13 bases between them. CDR1 and CDR2 (germline): MDHEN, SYDVKM. The CDR3 contains 14 residues. This CDR3 reads CASTRTALNYGYTF. For the CDR3, the DNA is TGTGCCAGCACCCGGACAGCTCTTAACTATGGCTACACCTTC.

This chain uses TRBV7-2 with TRBJ1-1, with a possible D match to TRBD1 (5 bases). The CDR3 extends over 15 amino acids. V lost 0 bases, J lost 4 bases, and 12 bases lay in between. Germline V CDR1 and CDR2: SGHTA, FQGNSA. CDR3 DNA: TGTGCCAGCAGCTTAGCGGAGGGGATTGGCACTGAAGCTTTCTTT. This sequence encodes CASSLAEGIGTEAFF.

This chain links TRBV27 with TRBJ2-7, with a possible D match to TRBD1 (5 bases). Germline V gene lookup returns CDR1 MNHEY and CDR2 SMNVEV (reference sequence). The CDR3 runs 15 residues. V was shortened by 3 bases and J by 3 bases, with 15 bases between the two germline ends. Here the CDR3 reads CASSFRVGPNYEQYF. CDR3 nucleotide sequence: TGTGCCAGCAGTTTCAGGGTAGGGCCAAACTACGAGCAGTACTTC.

The chain recombines TRBV9 with TRBJ2-3; 7 positions match TRBD1. This CDR3 region has 15 residues. V shed 3 bases, J shed 2 bases, and the junction held 6 bases outside the gene matches. Germline V CDR1 and CDR2: SGDLS, YYNGEE. Here the CDR3 reads CASSGQGWVTDTQYF. CDR3 DNA sequence: TGTGCCAGCAGCGGACAGGGCTGGGTCACAGATACGCAGTATTTT.

The J gene is TRBJ2-2, the V gene TRBV7-9, with TRBD2 matching 9 bases. The V and J ends lost 4 bases and 3 bases, in that order; junction bases with no gene match: 6. This CDR3 spans 16 amino acids. Germline V gene sequence: CDR1 SEHNR, CDR2 FQNEAQ (reference sequence). Here the CDR3 DNA reads TGTGCCAGCAGCTCCGTAGCGGGAGAGGACACCGGGGAGCTGTTTTTT. It encodes CASSSVAGEDTGELFF.

This clone appeared many times. The CDR3 is CASSSEGAGNTEAFF. In DNA form, the CDR3 reads TGTGCCAGCAGCTCAGAGGGGGCAGGGAACACTGAAGCTTTCTTT. The chain recombines TRBV7-2 with TRBJ1-1; TRBD1 aligns across 7 bases. Germline V lookup: CDR1 SGHTA, CDR2 FQGNSA. Germline trimming cut 4 bases from V and 1 base from J; bases unmatched to any gene: 6. The CDR3 loop spans 15 amino acids.

The chain joins TRBV29-1 to TRBJ1-2, with 7 bases aligning to TRBD1. The V gene end was trimmed by 7 bases and the J gene end by 0 bases; junction bases not matched to a gene: 11. The CDR3 loop spans 15 amino acids. CDR1 and CDR2 (germline): SQVTM, ANQGSEA. This CDR3 reads CSAEPATGSNYGYTF. The CDR3 nucleotides read TGCAGCGCCGAACCCGCGACAGGGTCTAACTATGGCTACACCTTC.

This chain uses TRBV19 with TRBJ2-5, with 8 bases matching TRBD2. This CDR3 comprises 13 residues. Unmatched junction bases numbered 2, after V lost 5 bases and J lost 3 bases. Germline V gene sequence: CDR1 LNHDA, CDR2 SQIVND (reference sequence). CDR3 DNA: TGTGCCAGTAGTTCACTAGCGGAAGAGACCCAGTACTTC. This translates into CASSSLAEETQYF. Drawing the rest from reference TRBV19 and TRBJ2-5, the complete variable domain is DGGITQSPKYLFRKEGQNVTLSCEQNLNHDAMYWYRQDPGQGLRLIYYSQIVNDFQKGDIAEGYSVSREKKESFPLTVTSAQKNPTAFYLCASSSLAEETQYFGPGTRLLVL.

V usage is TRBV10-3 and J usage is TRBJ1-1; TRBD1 might be the D (6 bases). The CDR3 has 11 residues. V was pared by 3 bases and J by 11 bases, with 10 bases between. CDR1 is ENHRY and CDR2 is SYGVKD in the germline V gene. CDR3 DNA sequence: TGTGCCATCAGTGACGACAGGAGGGCTTTCTTT. It codes for CAISDDRRAFF.

This chain joins TRBV27 and TRBJ2-5; unclear D gene. This CDR3 has 13 residues. Germline CDR1 reads MNHEY; CDR2 reads SMNVEV (reference sequence). Trimming stripped 3 bases from V and 4 bases from J, with 9 bases between. The CDR3 DNA reads as TGTGCCAGCAGTTTGAAATATAGAGAGACCCAGTACTTC. This encodes CASSLKYRETQYF.

This clone was detected only once. The genes are TRBV28 and TRBJ2-1; 12 nucleotides line up with TRBD2. With V trimmed by 1 base and J by 3 bases, 4 bases remained unmatched. Germline V gene data show CDR1 as MDHEN and CDR2 as SYDVKM. CDR3 length equals 17 residues. CDR3 nucleotide sequence: TGTGCCAGCAGTTTATTACTAGCGGGAGGACTCTACAATGAGCAGTTCTTC. This codes for CASSLLLAGGLYNEQFF.

CDR3 DNA sequence: TGTGCCAGCAGCTCTCGGGGGCCCCTCCACTTT. Protein sequence: CASSSRGPLHF. The chain joins TRBV13 to TRBJ1-6; D might be TRBD1 (5 bases). CDR3 length: 11 residues. V was pared by 4 bases and J by 13 bases, with 8 bases between. Germline-derived CDR1 and CDR2 are PRHDT and FYEKMQ (reference sequence).

This chain connects TRBV9 to TRBJ2-5; D possibly corresponds to TRBD2 (6 bases). This CDR3 is 14 amino acids long. Deletions cut 0 bases from V and 2 bases from J, with 8 bases between. CDR1 is SGDLS, CDR2 YYNGEE, per germline. DNA of the CDR3: TGTGCCAGCAGCGTAGTCGGGGGTCAAGAGACCCAGTACTTC. It specifies CASSVVGGQETQYF.

The DNA for the CDR3 is TGTGCTAGTGTGGCCGGGGGGAACTATGGCTACACCTTC. Amino acids: CASVAGGNYGYTF. The chain carries TRBV12-5 and TRBJ1-2; weak D call: TRBD1 (5 bases). Germline CDR1 LGHNT, CDR2 FRNRAP. Between the trimmed V and J ends, which lost 7 bases and 2 bases, there was a span of 11 bases. The CDR3 runs 13 residues.

This clone was seen a handful of times. This chain uses TRBV19 with TRBJ1-2; D is unresolved. Germline CDR1 is LNHDA and CDR2 is SQIVND (reference sequence). The CDR3 is 12 amino acids. V was shortened by 3 bases and J by 8 bases, with 10 bases between the two germline ends. CDR3 region: CASSISEGGYTF. In DNA, the CDR3 is TGTGCCAGTAGTATTTCTGAGGGCGGCTACACCTTC.

This clone was seen just once. V gene TRBV11-2 combines with J gene TRBJ2-5; D may be TRBD1 or TRBD2 (5 bases each). The germline V and J ends were trimmed by 3 bases and 2 bases, with 10 bases remaining between them. Germline values: CDR1 SGHAT, CDR2 FQNNGV. The CDR3 sequence is 14 residues long. The CDR3 spells CASSLRGQQETQYF. The CDR3 nucleotides read TGTGCCAGCAGCTTGAGGGGCCAACAAGAGACCCAGTACTTC. Supplemented by reference TRBV11-2 and TRBJ2-5, the full variable domain reads EAGVAQSPRYKIIEKRQSVAFWCNPISGHATLYWYQQILGQGPKLLIQFQNNGVVDDSQLPKDRFSAERLKGVDSTLKIQPAKLEDSAVYLCASSLRGQQETQYFGPGTRLLVL.

This rearrangement joins TRBV10-3 to TRBJ2-1, with TRBD1 as a possible D gene (6 bases). Germline values: CDR1 ENHRY, CDR2 SYGVKD. Trimming took off 6 bases at V and 4 bases at J, with 16 bases between the two ends. The CDR3 consists of 15 residues. The chain's CDR3 is CAISENSGTYNEQFF. The CDR3, as DNA: TGTGCCATCAGCGAAAATTCCGGGACATACAATGAGCAGTTCTTC.

This chain connects TRBV5-4 to TRBJ2-1; 10 bases line up with TRBD1. The ends lost 4 bases at V and 3 bases at J; junction bases unmatched: 4. From germline, CDR1 is SGHNT and CDR2 YYREEE (reference sequence). This CDR3 comprises 15 residues. CDR3 in amino acids: CASSQGQGYYNEQFF. The CDR3 bases are TGTGCCAGCAGCCAGGGACAGGGGTACTACAATGAGCAGTTCTTC.

The chain employs TRBV11-3 and TRBJ2-2; 7 bases line up with TRBD1. This CDR3 has 15 amino acids. Germline V CDR1 and CDR2: SGHNT, YENEEA. With 5 bases clipped from V and 4 bases from J, the junction kept 7 bases outside the gene matches. In DNA, the CDR3 is TGTGCCAGCAGCCCTCGGACAGGCGGCACCGGGGAGCTGTTTTTT. Translated: CASSPRTGGTGELFF. Filled out from reference TRBV11-3 and TRBJ2-2, the complete variable domain reads EAGVVQSPRYKIIEKKQPVAFWCNPISGHNTLYWYLQNLGQGPELLIRYENEEAVDDSQLPKDRFSAERLKGVDSTLKIQPAELGDSAVYLCASSPRTGGTGELFFGEGSRLTVL.

V usage is TRBV9 and J usage is TRBJ1-3; no firm D call. The CDR3 length is 14 residues. V was shortened by 0 bases and J by 4 bases, with 8 bases between the two germline ends. From germline, CDR1 is SGDLS and CDR2 YYNGEE. The CDR3 DNA follows: TGTGCCAGCAGCGTAGTGGGGAGCGGAAACACCATATATTTT. Its protein product is CASSVVGSGNTIYF.

The chain recombines TRBV7-6 with TRBJ2-7; TRBD1 matches at 7 bases. The CDR3 length is 16 residues. The germline gives CDR1 SGHVS, CDR2 FNYEAQ. V lost 3 bases, J lost 3 bases, and 11 bases stayed unmatched. DNA of the CDR3: TGTGCCAGCAGCTTGGAGCCCGACAGGGTAGACTACGAGCAGTACTTC. Translating gives CASSLEPDRVDYEQYF.

Notes on this clone: The sample contains more than one DNA sequence encoding this CDR3. The chain combines TRBV9 with TRBJ1-1; 8 positions agree with TRBD1. The CDR3 loop spans 15 amino acids. Germline V gene lookup returns CDR1 SGDLS and CDR2 YYNGEE. The V gene end was trimmed by 2 bases and the J gene end by 0 bases; junction bases not matched to a gene: 3. CDR3 loop: CASSVGQVMNTEAFF. For the CDR3, the DNA is TGTGCCAGCAGCGTGGGACAGGTGATGAACACTGAAGCTTTCTTT.